The clone carrying this T cell receptor (beta chain) was observed a few times. Germline CDR1 and CDR2: SGHVS and FQNEAQ. The CDR3 length is 13 residues. V was clipped by 1 base and J by 10 bases, with 13 bases between them. The record originates from a study of blood T cell repertoires in COVID-19. Only in-frame clones appear in the TCRdb table, and some are missing; sequencing was by immunoSEQ multiplex PCR. Here the sample spans almost 70,000 clones, approximately 89% being singletons. This TCR came from a woman in her forties or fifties with active COVID-19. The sequencing input was peripheral blood. The genes are TRBV7-8 and TRBJ1-1; D uncertain. CDR3 loop: CASSLGAGGGAFF. CDR3 sequence (DNA): TGTGCCAGCAGCTTAGGTGCAGGAGGAGGAGCTTTCTTT. The full variable domain, its missing parts supplied by reference TRBV7-8 and TRBJ1-1, is GAGVSQSPRYKVAKRGQDVALRCDPISGHVSLFWYQQALGQGPEFLTYFQNEAQLDKSGLPSDRFFAERPEGSVSTLKIQRTQQEDSAVYLCASSLGAGGGAFFGQGTRLTVV.